One sample yielded the 9 T cell receptor beta chains listed below, sequenced in a study of T cell repertoires in cytomegalovirus infection. TCRdb reprocessed the reads with MiXCR, giving one entry per CDR3 protein. This sample has about 450,000 distinct CDR3 sequences, with under 40% found just once. Sequenced sample: PBMCs. The receptors originated from a human donor in good health (CMV status not recorded). Some clones in this sample may be carry-over from other donors' samples.

The CDR3 nucleotides are TGCGCCAGCAGCCAAGAAGGCCCCCCTAGTCCCGAGACCCAGTACTTC. Its protein is CASSQEGPPSPETQYF. The genes are TRBV4-1 and TRBJ2-5; D gene unclear. Germline V gene data show CDR1 as MGHRA and CDR2 as YSYEKL. CDR3 length: 16 residues. V was clipped by 0 bases and J by 5 bases, with 16 bases between them.

This sequence joins TRBV7-2 and TRBJ2-1; 13 bases fit TRBD2. With V trimmed by 1 base and J by 8 bases, 5 bases remained unmatched. Germline V gene sequence: CDR1 SGHTA, CDR2 FQGNSA. There are 16 residues in the CDR3. The CDR3 sequence is CASSLVGTSGEYEQFF. Here the CDR3 DNA reads TGTGCCAGCAGCTTAGTCGGGACTAGCGGGGAGTATGAGCAGTTCTTC.

In this sample, this clonotype turned up a few times. The CDR3 coding sequence is TGTGCCAGTAGTATCGTTGGGTCCCAGCATTTT. Amino acids: CASSIVGSQHF. This chain links TRBV19 with TRBJ1-5; D unresolved. V was cut by 3 bases and J by 11 bases, with 8 bases left in between. The CDR3 sequence is 11 residues long. CDR1 is LNHDA and CDR2 is SQIVND in the germline V gene (reference sequence).

The sample holds a few counts of this clonotype. This chain links TRBV12-3 or TRBV12-4 with TRBJ1-6; unclear D gene. CDR3 length: 11 amino acids. Deletions cut 5 bases from V and 14 bases from J, with 10 bases between. The DNA of the CDR3 is TGTGCCAGCAGTCACCGGGAGACCCTCCACTTT. Translation: CASSHRETLHF.

This clonotype was seen ten or more times. The chain combines TRBV28 with TRBJ1-1, with D hard to call. Looked up from germline, CDR1 is MDHEN and CDR2 is SYDVKM. This CDR3 is 20 amino acids long. The V gene lost 8 bases and the J gene lost 1 base, with 32 bases spanning the gap. The CDR3 region has the DNA TGTGCCAGCGGTTCCTTTTTCGCAAGAGCCGATCCTTCGGGGAACACTGAAGCTTTCTTT. Amino acids: CASGSFFARADPSGNTEAFF.

Many counts were recorded for this clonotype. V is TRBV12-3 or TRBV12-4 and J is TRBJ1-5; D is possibly TRBD1 (6 bases). The CDR3 extends over 14 amino acids. V was shortened by 6 bases and J by 3 bases, with 12 bases between the two germline ends. This chain's CDR3 is CASSPTGTNQPQHF. In DNA, the CDR3 is TGTGCCAGCAGCCCGACAGGAACCAATCAGCCCCAGCATTTT.

The chain uses TRBV11-2 and TRBJ2-7, with D maybe TRBD1 (5 bases). The CDR3 contains 15 residues. The V end was cut by 0 bases, the J end by 3 bases, with 12 bases between. Germline CDR1 reads SGHAT; CDR2 reads FQNNGV. The CDR3 region is CASSLEDGRVYEQYF. CDR3 sequence (DNA): TGTGCCAGCAGCTTAGAGGACGGCAGGGTCTACGAGCAGTACTTC.

This clonotype has more than one count but fewer than ten. V gene TRBV5-5 combines with J gene TRBJ2-3; weak D call: TRBD1 (6 bases). The CDR3 totals 15 residues. Germline V CDR1 and CDR2: SGHKS, YYEKEE (reference sequence). The V gene lost 0 bases and the J gene lost 3 bases, with 11 bases spanning the gap. The CDR3: CASSLGLRGTDTQYF. CDR3 DNA: TGTGCCAGCAGCTTGGGGCTCAGGGGAACAGATACGCAGTATTTT.

The chain couples TRBV7-8 to TRBJ2-5; 7 positions agree with TRBD2. The CDR3 contains 17 residues. J gave up 3 bases and V 3 bases, and 13 bases lay outside the gene matches. Germline V gene lookup returns CDR1 SGHVS and CDR2 FQNEAQ. CDR3 in amino acids: CASSFPGLPRGEETQYF. CDR3 bases: TGTGCCAGCAGCTTCCCGGGACTCCCTCGGGGGGAAGAGACCCAGTACTTC.